The present T cell receptor beta chain was sequenced within a study of T cell changes during pregnancy in multiple sclerosis. Method: immunoSEQ multiplex PCR; TCRdb's copy keeps in-frame clones and lacks some. Of about 31,000 clones in the sample, about nine tenths are singletons; the top ten hold about 3.9%. The CDR3 totals 16 residues. Trimming took 0 bases from V and 2 from J, leaving 11 bases between them. Per the germline V gene, CDR1 is MGHDK and CDR2 is SYGVNS. The V gene is TRBV25-1, the J gene TRBJ2-1; possible D gene TRBD2, 5 bases. The sequenced sample was CD8+ T cells from peripheral blood mononuclear cells, obtained in the second trimester of pregnancy. This clonotype was sampled from a female donor with multiple sclerosis, enrolled in a pregnancy study. This chain's CDR3 is CASSEYTSGTYNEQFF. CDR3 DNA: TGTGCCAGCAGTGAATATACCAGCGGCACCTACAATGAGCAGTTCTTC.